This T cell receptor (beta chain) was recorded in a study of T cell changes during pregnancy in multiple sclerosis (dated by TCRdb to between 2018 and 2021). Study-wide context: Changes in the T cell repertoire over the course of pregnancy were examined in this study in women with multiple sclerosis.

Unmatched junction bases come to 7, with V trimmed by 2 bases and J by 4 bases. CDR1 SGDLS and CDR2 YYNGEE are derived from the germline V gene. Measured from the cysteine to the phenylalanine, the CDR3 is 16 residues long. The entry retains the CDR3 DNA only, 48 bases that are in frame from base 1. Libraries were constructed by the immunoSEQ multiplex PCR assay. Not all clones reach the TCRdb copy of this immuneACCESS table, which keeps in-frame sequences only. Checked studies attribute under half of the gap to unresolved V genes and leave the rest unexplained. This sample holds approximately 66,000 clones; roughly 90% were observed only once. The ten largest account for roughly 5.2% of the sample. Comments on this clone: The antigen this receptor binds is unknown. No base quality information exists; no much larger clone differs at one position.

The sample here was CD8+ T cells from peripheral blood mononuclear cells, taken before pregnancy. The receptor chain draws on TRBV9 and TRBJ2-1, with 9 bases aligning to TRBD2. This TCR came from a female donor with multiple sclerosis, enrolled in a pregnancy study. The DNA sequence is TGTGCCAGCAGCGTTTCAATAGCGGGGGAGTACAATGAGCAGTTCTTC. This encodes CASSVSIAGEYNEQFF.